Following are 30 T cell receptor beta chains from one sample sequenced in a study of regulatory T cells in long-lasting Graves disease. CDR3 regions were amplified by Arm-PCR using iRepertoire HTBI primers to build TCR beta libraries. TCRdb analysed the multiplex PCR reads with MiXCR anew, one entry per CDR3 protein. The sample gives a few hundred thousand distinct CDR3 sequences, roughly 25% of which show up once; approximately 28% is in the top ten. Indicated time point: persistent/refractory GD, antithyroid drugs over 5 years with positive TRAb. The TCR library used RNA extracted from PBMCs. This specimen consisted of peripheral blood mononuclear cells (PBMCs), obtained when the disease was refractory, from a patient treated with antithyroid drugs. The receptors stem from a woman in her forties with Graves disease.

This clonotype has more than one count but fewer than ten. CDR3 in amino acids: CASSAWTSGYEQYF. The CDR3 DNA follows: TGTGCCAGCAGTGCATGGACTAGCGGCTACGAGCAGTACTTC. V is TRBV25-1 and J is TRBJ2-7; 10 bases match TRBD2. Germline V gives CDR1 MGHDK, CDR2 SYGVNS. This CDR3 spans 14 amino acids. V was clipped by 4 bases and J by 3 bases; unmatched bases: 3.

There are many counts of this clonotype. V gene TRBV24-1 combines with J gene TRBJ1-4, with D perhaps TRBD1 (5 bases). V lost 5 bases, J lost 8 bases, and 14 bases lay in between. The germline CDR1 and CDR2 sequences are KGHDR and SFDVKD. The CDR3 covers 14 residues. Here the CDR3 DNA reads TGTGCCACCAGTGGGGGGATTGGGGAAGAAAAACTGTTTTTT. This codes for CATSGGIGEEKLFF.

This clonotype has a count of ten or more. V is TRBV27 and J is TRBJ2-7, with 12 bases matching TRBD2. The ends lost 5 bases at V and 5 bases at J; junction bases unmatched: 19. Germline CDR1 MNHEY, CDR2 SMNVEV (reference sequence). CDR3 size: 19 residues. CDR3 region: CASSPNLRTSGITRDEQYF. CDR3 nucleotide sequence: TGTGCCAGCAGTCCGAATCTGAGGACTAGCGGGATCACCCGGGACGAGCAGTACTTC.

In its sample, this clonotype was seen a few times. The rearrangement joins TRBV19 to TRBJ2-7; 7 bases agree with TRBD2. The J segment lost 5 bases and the V segment lost 1 base, leaving 8 bases of the junction unmatched. The germline CDR1 and CDR2 sequences are LNHDA and SQIVND (reference sequence). The CDR3 covers 15 residues. The CDR3 is CASSIGWTSPDEQYF. The CDR3 nucleotides read TGTGCCAGTAGTATAGGATGGACTAGTCCGGACGAGCAGTACTTC.

The rearrangement links TRBV28 to TRBJ2-1; no firm D call. Trimming cost V 2 bases and J 12 bases, with 8 bases left between them. The CDR3 is 11 amino acids. Germline CDR1 and CDR2: MDHEN and SYDVKM. CDR3 in DNA: TGTGCCAGCAGTTTAAGGGAAGGGCAGTTCTTC. This translates into CASSLREGQFF.

This clonotype was observed a few times. The chain has TRBV15 and TRBJ2-5; D is unclear. There are 12 residues in the CDR3. Germline V CDR1 and CDR2: LNHNV, YYDKDF (reference sequence). V lost 2 bases and J 3 bases, leaving 4 bases between the germline ends. The CDR3 sequence is CATSRIKETQYF. In DNA form, the CDR3 reads TGTGCCACCAGCAGAATCAAAGAGACCCAGTACTTC.

This clonotype has more than one count but fewer than ten. The chain uses TRBV7-9 and TRBJ1-5; TRBD1 agrees at 7 bases. The CDR3 is 15 residues long. In germline, CDR1 is SEHNR, CDR2 FQNEAQ (reference sequence). The V and J ends lost 1 base and 8 bases, in that order; junction bases with no gene match: 8. DNA for the CDR3: TGTGCCAGCAGCTTAGGACCCCGACAGGGTGAGCCCCAGCATTTT. As protein: CASSLGPRQGEPQHF.

This clonotype appeared many times. The genes are TRBV7-8 and TRBJ2-2; TRBD2 aligns across 13 bases. This CDR3 has 16 amino acids. Germline loops: CDR1 SGHVS, CDR2 FQNEAQ. The J segment lost 3 bases and the V segment lost 5 bases, leaving 3 bases of the junction unmatched. The CDR3 DNA reads TGTGCCAGCAGCGGGACTAGCGGGATTCACACCGGGGAGCTGTTTTTT. This translates into CASSGTSGIHTGELFF.

This clonotype was seen at least ten times. This chain connects TRBV13 to TRBJ2-7, with D hard to call. CDR1 PRHDT and CDR2 FYEKMQ come from the germline V gene (reference sequence). The germline V and J ends were trimmed by 2 bases and 2 bases, with 13 bases remaining between them. The CDR3 contains 15 residues. This CDR3 is CASSLNPLITYEQYF. CDR3 coding DNA: TGTGCCAGCAGCTTAAACCCCCTAATCACCTACGAGCAGTACTTC.

This clonotype has at least ten counts. The chain has TRBV12-3 or TRBV12-4 and TRBJ1-5, with D possibly being TRBD1 (6 bases). This CDR3 contains 15 residues. The germline V and J ends were trimmed by 2 bases and 2 bases, with 10 bases remaining between them. The CDR3: CASSLTGLRNQPQHF. The CDR3, as DNA: TGTGCCAGCAGTTTAACAGGGCTTCGCAATCAGCCCCAGCATTTT.

As concerns this clonotype: This may be a read error: a much more frequent sequence differs by one nucleotide. V gene TRBV2 combines with J gene TRBJ1-3; tentatively, D is TRBD1 (6 bases). The CDR3 runs to 15 residues. CDR1 SNHLY and CDR2 FYNNEI come from the germline V gene. CDR3 residues: CASSVRDNAGNIIYF. The CDR3 DNA sequence: TGTGCCAGCAGCGTCCGGGACAATGCTGGAAACATCATATATTTT.

This clonotype was detected a few times. This CDR3 reads CASSSTRYRRRGTGGSYEQYF. The CDR3, as DNA: TGTGCCAGCAGTTCGACTCGTTACCGGCGTCGCGGGACAGGGGGCTCCTACGAGCAGTACTTC. V is TRBV28 and J is TRBJ2-7, with 11 nucleotides matching TRBD1. The CDR3 extends over 21 amino acids. The V segment lost 4 bases and the J segment 0 bases; nucleotides outside the gene matches: 20. Germline loops: CDR1 MDHEN, CDR2 SYDVKM. Full variable domain (rest looked up from reference TRBV28 and TRBJ2-7): DVKVTQSSRYLVKRTGEKVFLECVQDMDHENMFWYRQDPGLGLRLIYFSYDVKMKEKGDIPEGYSVSREKKERFSLILESASTNQTSMYLCASSSTRYRRRGTGGSYEQYFGPGTRLTVT.

With regard to this clonotype: This may arise from a read error, as a much more abundant clone is one base away. The chain couples TRBV6-2 or TRBV6-3 to TRBJ1-5; TRBD1 agrees at 8 bases. From germline, CDR1 is MNHEY and CDR2 SVGEGT. The CDR3 runs 16 residues. CDR3 amino acids: CASSESTGALNRPQHF. CDR3 nucleotides: TGTGCCAGCAGTGAATCGACAGGGGCTTTGAATCGGCCCCAGCATTTT.

The table lists this clonotype with many counts. This rearrangement joins TRBV25-1 to TRBJ1-6; D not resolved. This CDR3 is built from 13 residues. Germline V gene data show CDR1 as MGHDK and CDR2 as SYGVNS. The V end lost 2 bases, the J end lost 6 bases, and 5 bases lay between the germline ends. The CDR3 here is CASSETFNSPLHF. The CDR3 DNA sequence: TGTGCCAGCAGTGAAACGTTTAATTCACCCCTCCACTTT.

The chain couples TRBV10-1 to TRBJ2-4; no definite D call. The CDR3 contains 13 residues. Germline V gene lookup returns CDR1 WNHNN and CDR2 SYGVQD (reference sequence). The germline V and J ends were trimmed by 3 bases and 7 bases, with 10 bases remaining between them. This CDR3 is CASSESLVNIQYF. The CDR3 coding sequence is TGCGCCAGCAGTGAAAGTTTGGTGAACATTCAGTACTTC.

The V gene is TRBV20-1, the J gene TRBJ2-4; the D is unclear. Looked up from germline, CDR1 is DFQATT and CDR2 is SNEGSKA (reference sequence). The V gene lost 3 bases and the J gene lost 0 bases, with 12 bases spanning the gap. The CDR3 spans 15 residues. The CDR3 sequence: CSASLGILAKNIQYF. CDR3 sequence (DNA): TGCAGTGCTAGTTTGGGAATCCTAGCCAAAAACATTCAGTACTTC.

Many counts were recorded for this clonotype. The DNA for the CDR3 is TGCAGTGCCGGGACCACAGAGGGGGAGCAGTACTTC. Translating gives CSAGTTEGEQYF. The V and J genes are TRBV20-1 and TRBJ2-7; D may be TRBD1 or TRBD2 (5 bases each). V lost 6 bases, J lost 7 bases, and 16 bases lay in between. CDR1 and CDR2 from the germline V gene are DFQATT and SNEGSKA (reference sequence). This CDR3 spans 12 amino acids.

CDR3 coding DNA: TGTGCCAGCAGAGAGGGTCATTCAAACACCGGGGAGCTGTTTTTT. It codes for CASREGHSNTGELFF. The chain carries TRBV7-9 and TRBJ2-2; a possible D gene is TRBD2 (5 bases). CDR1 is SEHNR, CDR2 FQNEAQ, per germline (reference sequence). The V gene lost 6 bases and the J gene lost 2 bases, with 13 bases spanning the gap. This CDR3 has 15 residues.

In its sample, this clonotype was seen many times. The V and J genes are TRBV4-1 and TRBJ1-1, with D possibly TRBD1 on 5 matching bases. V gave up 1 base and J gave up 1 base, with 13 bases separating them. CDR1 MGHRA and CDR2 YSYEKL come from the germline V gene. The CDR3 has 16 residues. The CDR3 here is CASSQATDRGNTEAFF. As DNA, the CDR3 is TGCGCCAGCAGCCAAGCGACAGACCGGGGGAACACTGAAGCTTTCTTT.

In regard to this clonotype: Since a much larger clone is just one base distant, this may be a read error. V usage is TRBV28 and J usage is TRBJ2-5; D remains ambiguous. The V gene's germline CDR1 is MDHEN and CDR2 SYDVKM. The CDR3 runs to 14 residues. Trimming pared 3 bases from V and 11 bases from J, leaving 19 bases between. CDR3 DNA: TGTGCCAGCAGTTTTCAGAGGCCTCTTTTTGAGCAGTACTTC. Its protein product is CASSFQRPLFEQYF.

The V and J genes are TRBV28 and TRBJ2-7, with 9 bases lining up with TRBD1. With the DNA end fitting TRBJ1-2 better, the J assignment may be wrong. The germline V gene has CDR1 MDHEN and CDR2 SYDVKM. CDR3 size: 12 residues. The CDR3 bases are TGTGCCAGCAGAGGACAGGGGTTTGGCTACACCTTC. Translation: CASRGQGFGYTF.

The chain carries TRBV20-1 and TRBJ2-5, with D perhaps matching TRBD1 (7 bases). Germline CDR1 and CDR2: DFQATT and SNEGSKA (reference sequence). The CDR3 covers 14 residues. V was trimmed by 7 bases and J by 1 base, leaving 16 bases between them. CDR3 residues: CSVKGGTAQETQYF. DNA for the CDR3: TGCAGTGTCAAAGGCGGGACAGCCCAAGAGACCCAGTACTTC.

This clonotype was picked up many times. CDR3 loop: CGARASGDTEAFF. CDR3 nucleotide sequence: TGTGGTGCCAGGGCGAGTGGAGACACTGAAGCTTTCTTT. This sequence joins TRBV7-9 and TRBJ1-1; perhaps TRBD1 as D (5 bases). The CDR3 has 13 amino acids. Looked up from germline, CDR1 is SEHNR and CDR2 is FQNEAQ (reference sequence).

This clonotype was counted many times. The rearrangement uses TRBV6-2 or TRBV6-3 and TRBJ2-5, with D possibly being TRBD1 or TRBD2 (5 bases each). The CDR3 is 15 residues long. Per germline, CDR1 MNHEY and CDR2 SVGEGT. The V gene lost 5 bases and the J gene lost 2 bases, with 15 bases spanning the gap. CDR3 in amino acids: CASSEFGTPQETQYF. The CDR3 coding sequence is TGTGCCAGCAGTGAATTTGGGACCCCACAAGAGACCCAGTACTTC.

This clonotype has ten or more counts. This chain uses TRBV6-1 with TRBJ1-1, with 7 nucleotides matching TRBD1. This CDR3 is 14 amino acids long. J lost 1 base, V lost 7 bases, and 6 bases had no gene match. Germline-derived CDR1 and CDR2 are MNHNS and SASEGT. Here the CDR3 reads CASNKQGKNTEAFF. In DNA form, the CDR3 reads TGTGCCAGCAACAAACAGGGGAAGAACACTGAAGCTTTCTTT.

This clonotype was observed many times. V and J are TRBV29-1 and TRBJ1-1; the D is unclear. The germline V gene encodes CDR1 SQVTM and CDR2 ANQGSEA. The CDR3 consists of 13 residues. V was shortened by 7 bases and J by 5 bases, with 17 bases between the two germline ends. The CDR3 bases are TGCAGCGCGGGAAAGGGAAGGGCGACTGAAGCTTTCTTT. This encodes CSAGKGRATEAFF. The variable domain in full, completed from reference TRBV29-1 and TRBJ1-1, reads SAVISQKPSRDICQRGTSLTIQCQVDSQVTMMFWYRQQPGQSLTLIATANQGSEATYESGFVIDKFPISRPNLTFSTLTVSNMSPEDSSIYLCSAGKGRATEAFFGQGTRLTVV.

This clonotype appeared a few times. The gene calls are TRBV20-1 and TRBJ1-5; perhaps TRBD1 as D (6 bases). CDR3 length: 13 amino acids. Between the trimmed V and J ends, which lost 3 bases and 7 bases, there was a span of 13 bases. Germline V gene sequence: CDR1 DFQATT, CDR2 SNEGSKA (reference sequence). The DNA of the CDR3 is TGCAGTGCTAGTCCAGGGGTTGGGCAGCCCCAGCATTTT. Translated: CSASPGVGQPQHF.

The chain employs TRBV2 and TRBJ2-3, with 7 bases aligning to TRBD2. Germline loops: CDR1 SNHLY, CDR2 FYNNEI. The CDR3 totals 13 residues. With V trimmed by 11 bases and J by 2 bases, 7 bases remained unmatched. The CDR3 protein is CAGAGLNTDTQYF. CDR3 coding DNA: TGTGCCGGAGCGGGACTCAACACAGATACGCAGTATTTT.

This clonotype was detected many times. The chain employs TRBV28 and TRBJ1-2; 10 bases line up with TRBD1. Losses at the gene ends were 2 bases for V and 8 bases for J; bases not matched to a gene: 5. Germline V gene sequence: CDR1 MDHEN, CDR2 SYDVKM. The CDR3 extends over 14 amino acids. For the CDR3, the DNA is TGTGCCAGCAGTTTACGACAGGGGGCGATGGGCTACACCTTC. The encoded protein is CASSLRQGAMGYTF.

The chain uses TRBV7-8 and TRBJ2-6; 12 bases fit TRBD1. The V and J ends lost 5 bases and 4 bases, in that order; junction bases with no gene match: 6. Germline V gene data show CDR1 as SGHVS and CDR2 as FQNEAQ. The CDR3 length is 17 residues. Here the CDR3 DNA reads TGTGCCAGCAGCCAGTGGGACAGGGGGCCCGGGGCCAACGTCCTGACTTTC. It encodes CASSQWDRGPGANVLTF.